These T cell receptor beta chains were read from a single sample in a study of control samples from healthy donors and cancer patients. The assay was immunoSEQ multiplex PCR, and TCRdb's table has in-frame clones only and misses some. Among under 150,000 clones listed, 93% were seen once. Sequencing was done on a sample of blood. Receptors originate from a man younger than 45 in good health. Both conserved end residues are part of each CDR3. Each record gives: clone size, D gene, J gene, V gene, CDR3 DNA, CDR3 protein. A D gene is named only where the DNA matches it firmly. Some rows have no size entry. The others give once, few or many, or a class for an expanded clone.

few | - | TRBJ1-2 | TRBV6-6 | TGTGCCGCTGCTCGGGACTATGGCTACACCTTC | CAAARDYGYTF
- | TRBD1 | TRBJ1-5 | TRBV18 | TGTGCCAGCTCAACAGGGGGAGTCAATCAGCCCCAGCATTTT | CASSTGGVNQPQHF
- | - | TRBJ1-5 | TRBV6-5 | TGTGCCAGTGGGATGGGCAATCAGCCCCAGCATTTT | CASGMGNQPQHF
- | - | TRBJ2-5 | TRBV28 | TGTGCCATTCATCCGAGAGTCGGACCGGCGAGAAAGACCCAGTACTTC | CAIHPRVGPARKTQYF
- | - | TRBJ1-4 | TRBV24-1 | TGTGCCACCAGTGGTGAGGGGGGCGAAAAACTGTTTTTT | CATSGEGGEKLFF
- | - | TRBJ1-2 | TRBV3-1/TRBV3-2 | TGTGCCAGCAGTTCGAGGGGGGGGCTTGGCTACACCTTC | CASSSRGGLGYTF
- | - | TRBJ1-4 | TRBV5-1 | TGCGCCAGCAGCATGACAGTGAACCCCTCTACTAATGAAAAACTGTTTTTT | CASSMTVNPSTNEKLFF
- | - | TRBJ1-2 | TRBV3-1/TRBV3-2 | TGTGCCAGCAGCCAAGATGGAAGCTTAGGCTACACCTTC | CASSQDGSLGYTF
- | - | TRBJ1-1 | TRBV6-5 | TGTGCCAGCAGTACCAGGGCTAACACTGAAGCTTTCTTT | CASSTRANTEAFF
- | - | TRBJ1-2 | TRBV2 | TGTGCCAGCAATGGGAGGGCGGGAGGCTACACCTTC | CASNGRAGGYTF